Included here is one T cell receptor beta chain sequence, with context. What it binds is unknown. These data originate in a study of shared clonotypes between healthy human individuals. Findings and caveats of the study: In contrast to clonotypes shared by all four donors, non-shared clonotypes had lower generation probabilities. Few donors restricted represented genetic and exposure-history diversity.

The table came from immunoSEQ multiplex PCR; TCRdb's copy has only in-frame clones and leaves some out. This repertoire shows about 680,000 clones, about 90% found once; its top ten account for 24%. CD45RO-negative, CCR7-selected cells formed the naive CD8 fraction, which excluded terminally differentiated effector memory CD45RA+ cells. The donors were adults (healthy and HIV-negative) with no recent acute infections or vaccinations. This clonotype was obtained from a man younger than 40 in good health. The specimen sequenced was naive CD8+ T cells sorted from blood.

DNA of the CDR3: TGTGCCAGCCGGGGGCAAGAGACCCAGTACTTC. This sequence encodes CASRGQETQYF. The chain links TRBV6-5 to TRBJ2-5, with D tentatively TRBD2 (6 bases). V was trimmed by 8 bases and J by 2 bases, leaving 6 bases between them. The CDR3 contains 11 residues. CDR1 is MNHEY, CDR2 SVGAGI, per germline.